This T cell receptor (beta chain) was retrieved from a study of OX40 agonist ivuxolimab in advanced cancers. Across the study: Every 2 weeks, ivuxolimab was infused into the patients intravenously at between 0.01 and 10 mg/kg. Treatment received earlier with anti-PD-1, anti-PD-L1 or anti-CTLA-4 agents was allowed, and approximately 40% had some.

The method was immunoSEQ multiplex PCR; TCRdb's version includes in-frame clones alone and lacks a portion of them. This table holds over 65,000 clones, roughly 89% found once. Exclusion of a patient followed from autoimmune disease history or systemic immunosuppression. Germline CDR1 reads MDHEN; CDR2 reads SYDVKM. CDR3 length: 14 residues. Trimming took off 4 bases at V and 0 bases at J, with 7 bases between the two ends. This chain joins TRBV28 and TRBJ1-5, with unresolved D. Source: CD4+ or CD8+ T cells sorted from blood, taken in a trial of the OX40 agonist ivuxolimab. This receptor was obtained from an adult with an advanced solid tumor such as melanoma, head and neck, liver or kidney cancer. The CDR3 region has the DNA TGTGCCAGCAGTTCCGTCTATAGCAATCAGCCCCAGCATTTT. Translating gives CASSSVYSNQPQHF.